Listed below are T cell receptor beta chains from one sample, sequenced in a study of human T cells and chemical hapten exposure. TCRdb re-analysed the RACE reads in MiXCR, keeping a single row per CDR3 protein. The data contain about 120,000 distinct CDR3 sequences, about an eighth of them singletons. Source: whole blood, taken in connection with sensitization to the hapten diphenylcyclopropenone (DPC). Source of these receptors: a man aged 18 to 29 with alopecia areata. Some clones in this sample may be carry-over from other donors' samples. Each CDR3 is given with its conserved first and last residue. A D gene is named only where the DNA matches it firmly. A clone size is listed for some rows: how often the clone was seen (once, few, many), or a class if it is expanded.

d_call j_call clone_size v_call cdr3_aa cdr3_nt
NA TRBJ2-6 few TRBV6-4 CASSAVSGANVLTF TGTGCCAGCAGTGCCGTTTCCGGGGCCAACGTCCTGACTTTC
TRBD2 TRBJ2-3 NA TRBV7-9 CASSPQFLAGKADTQYF TGTGCCAGCAGCCCTCAATTTCTAGCGGGGAAGGCAGATACGCAGTATTTT
NA TRBJ1-1 few TRBV6-2/TRBV6-3 CASSSRQTNTEAFF TGTGCCAGCAGTTCCCGACAGACGAACACTGAAGCTTTCTTT
NA TRBJ1-6 few TRBV4-1 CASSQLYSRGNSPLHF TGCGCCAGCAGCCAACTTTACTCCCGGGGTAATTCACCCCTCCACTTT
NA TRBJ1-1 NA TRBV3-1 CASSQDWADTEAFF TGTGCCAGCAGCCAAGATTGGGCGGACACTGAAGCTTTCTTT
TRBD2 TRBJ2-7 NA TRBV27 CASSRLAGSSYEQYF TGTGCCAGCAGCAGACTAGCGGGGAGCTCCTACGAGCAGTACTTC
NA TRBJ1-2 NA TRBV18 CASSPVETANYGYTF TGTGCCAGCTCACCCGTAGAGACAGCTAACTATGGCTACACCTTC
NA TRBJ1-5 few TRBV12-3/TRBV12-4 CASKDGVFSNQPQHF TGTGCCAGCAAGGATGGTGTTTTTAGCAATCAGCCCCAGCATTTT
NA TRBJ2-5 NA TRBV4-1 CASSQVRQTQYF TGCGCCAGCAGCCAAGTCCGCCAGACCCAGTACTTC
NA TRBJ1-2 few TRBV5-1 CASSLQSGLNGYTF TGCGCCAGCAGCTTGCAATCAGGGCTGAATGGCTACACCTTC
NA TRBJ1-2 few TRBV6-5 CASSNRQLRYGYTF TGTGCCAGCAGTAATCGACAGCTCCGCTATGGCTACACCTTC
TRBD2 TRBJ2-7 few TRBV3-1 CASSQEMGGAYEQYF TGTGCCAGCAGCCAAGAGATGGGGGGGGCCTACGAGCAGTACTTC
TRBD1 TRBJ2-3 few TRBV10-3 CAISERRTGVTDTQYF TGTGCCATCAGTGAAAGAAGGACAGGCGTCACAGATACGCAGTATTTT
NA TRBJ2-5 few TRBV25-1 CASSDSKTQYF TGTGCCAGCAGTGATTCGAAGACCCAGTACTTC
NA TRBJ1-2 few TRBV7-3 CASSLHNNYGYTF TGTGCCAGCAGCTTACACAACAACTATGGCTACACCTTC
NA TRBJ1-1 NA TRBV5-4 CASSSPGLNTEAFF TGTGCCAGCAGCTCGCCAGGGCTGAACACTGAAGCTTTCTTT
NA TRBJ1-3 many TRBV20-1 CSADALSGNTIYF TGCAGTGCTGACGCCCTCTCTGGAAACACCATATATTTT
NA TRBJ2-1 NA TRBV10-1 CASSESVESSDEQFF TGCGCCAGCAGTGAGTCCGTCGAGTCTAGCGATGAGCAGTTCTTC
TRBD1 TRBJ2-3 NA TRBV2 CASSVDLTGFTDTQYF TGTGCCAGCAGTGTTGACCTGACAGGGTTCACAGATACGCAGTATTTT
TRBD2 TRBJ2-1 few TRBV20-1 CSARDLRTSGGNEQFF TGCAGTGCTAGAGACCTAAGGACTAGCGGGGGGAATGAGCAGTTCTTC
NA TRBJ1-1 few TRBV29-1 CSVGGAEAFF TGCAGCGTGGGGGGGGCCGAAGCTTTCTTT
TRBD1 TRBJ1-2 many TRBV27 CASGEDRGVGYTF TGTGCCAGCGGGGAGGACAGGGGAGTTGGCTACACCTTC
NA TRBJ2-2 few TRBV21-1 CASSKLRGTNTGELFF TGTGCCAGCAGCAAACTCAGGGGGACGAACACCGGGGAGCTGTTTTTT
NA TRBJ2-2 few TRBV28 CASSSRQGGWTGELFF TGTGCCAGCAGTTCCCGACAGGGAGGTTGGACCGGGGAGCTGTTTTTT
NA TRBJ2-3 few TRBV7-2 CASSLAPRRTSTDTQYF TGTGCCAGCAGCTTAGCTCCCCGGAGGACTAGCACAGATACGCAGTATTTT
NA TRBJ2-3 many TRBV5-1 CASSPSPGETTDTQYF TGCGCCAGCAGCCCCTCCCCCGGTGAGACCACAGATACGCAGTATTTT
TRBD1 TRBJ1-5 NA TRBV19 CASSFTGQGNQPQHF TGTGCCAGTAGTTTTACGGGACAGGGAAATCAGCCCCAGCATTTT
TRBD2 TRBJ2-1 NA TRBV3-1 CASSHGRGNEQFF TGTGCCAGCAGCCATGGGAGGGGCAATGAGCAGTTCTTC
NA TRBJ2-7 NA TRBV18 CASSPPEMYEQYF TGTGCCAGCTCACCACCAGAAATGTACGAGCAGTACTTC
NA TRBJ2-7 NA TRBV7-9 CASSGLSYEQYF TGTGCCAGCAGCGGGCTCTCCTACGAGCAGTACTTC
TRBD1 TRBJ1-2 NA TRBV6-5 CASSSGTGLYGYTF TGTGCCAGCAGTTCCGGGACAGGGCTCTATGGCTACACCTTC
NA TRBJ2-2 NA TRBV5-1 CASTTAAGELFF TGCGCCAGTACGACCGCTGCCGGGGAGCTGTTTTTT
NA TRBJ2-4 NA TRBV7-9 CASSLDTKNIQYF TGTGCCAGCAGCCTCGACACCAAAAACATTCAGTACTTC
NA TRBJ1-1 NA TRBV4-2 CASSQEKRMDGLNTEAFF TGTGCCAGCAGCCAAGAAAAGAGGATGGACGGTTTGAACACTGAAGCTTTCTTT
TRBD1 TRBJ1-1 few TRBV28 CASSLPQGAQTEAFF TGTGCCAGCAGTCTTCCGCAGGGGGCGCAGACTGAAGCTTTCTTT
NA TRBJ1-4 NA TRBV25-1 CASSEKDRKGEKLFF TGTGCCAGCAGTGAGAAGGACAGAAAGGGTGAAAAACTGTTTTTT
NA TRBJ2-5 many TRBV7-9 CASSLAWRRNQETQYF TGTGCCAGCAGCTTAGCGTGGCGGCGGAACCAAGAGACCCAGTACTTC
NA TRBJ1-5 many TRBV11-2 CASSLQSIEGGNQPQHF TGTGCCAGCAGCTTGCAGTCGATTGAAGGTGGCAATCAGCCCCAGCATTTT
TRBD2 TRBJ2-2 NA TRBV12-3/TRBV12-4 CASRRLAGFTGELFF TGTGCCAGCAGAAGACTAGCGGGGTTCACCGGGGAGCTGTTTTTT
NA TRBJ2-7 NA TRBV4-3 CASSQDTGGTYEQYF TGCGCCAGCAGCCAAGATACAGGCGGAACCTACGAGCAGTACTTC
NA TRBJ2-4 few TRBV14 CASSQDRAKNIQYF TGTGCCAGCAGCCAAGACAGGGCCAAAAACATTCAGTACTTC
NA TRBJ2-3 NA TRBV20-1 CSARKGKGTDTQYF TGCAGTGCTAGAAAGGGTAAAGGGACAGATACGCAGTATTTT